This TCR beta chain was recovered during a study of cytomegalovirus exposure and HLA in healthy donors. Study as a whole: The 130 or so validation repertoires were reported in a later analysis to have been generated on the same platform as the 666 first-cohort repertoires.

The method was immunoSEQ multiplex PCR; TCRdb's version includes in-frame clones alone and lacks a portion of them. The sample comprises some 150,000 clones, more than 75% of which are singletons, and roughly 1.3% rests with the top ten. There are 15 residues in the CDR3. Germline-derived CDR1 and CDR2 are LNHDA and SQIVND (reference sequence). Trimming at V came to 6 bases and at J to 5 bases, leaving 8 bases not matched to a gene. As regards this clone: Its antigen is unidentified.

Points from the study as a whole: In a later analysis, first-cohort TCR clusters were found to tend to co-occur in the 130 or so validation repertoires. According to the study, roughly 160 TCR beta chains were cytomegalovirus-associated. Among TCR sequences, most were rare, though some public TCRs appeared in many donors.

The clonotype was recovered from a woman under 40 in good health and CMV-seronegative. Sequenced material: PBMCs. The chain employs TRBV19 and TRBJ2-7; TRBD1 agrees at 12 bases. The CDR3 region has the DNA TGTGCCAGTAGCCCCGGGACAGGGGGCCCAAACGAGCAGTACTTC. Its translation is CASSPGTGGPNEQYF. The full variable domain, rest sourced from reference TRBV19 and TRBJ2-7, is DGGITQSPKYLFRKEGQNVTLSCEQNLNHDAMYWYRQDPGQGLRLIYYSQIVNDFQKGDIAEGYSVSREKKESFPLTVTSAQKNPTAFYLCASSPGTGGPNEQYFGPGTRLTVT.